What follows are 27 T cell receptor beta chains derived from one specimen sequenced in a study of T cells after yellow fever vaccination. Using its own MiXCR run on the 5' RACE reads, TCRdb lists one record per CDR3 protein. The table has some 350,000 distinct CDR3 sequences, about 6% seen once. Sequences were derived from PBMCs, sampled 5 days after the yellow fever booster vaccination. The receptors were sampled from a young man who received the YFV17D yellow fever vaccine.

CDR3 DNA: TGTGCCGGGCGGGGGAATGGACATACGCAGTATTTT. Residues: CAGRGNGHTQYF. The rearrangement links TRBV6-2 or TRBV6-3 to TRBJ2-3; 7 bases are a match to TRBD2. The V segment lost 11 bases and the J segment 7 bases; nucleotides outside the gene matches: 9. This CDR3 has 12 residues. In germline, CDR1 is MNHEY, CDR2 SVGEGT.

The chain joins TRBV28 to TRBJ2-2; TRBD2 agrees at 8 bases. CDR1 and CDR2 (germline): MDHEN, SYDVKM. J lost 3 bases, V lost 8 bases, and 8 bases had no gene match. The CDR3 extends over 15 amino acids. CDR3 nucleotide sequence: TGTGCCAGCGTTAAGGCGGGAGGATACACCGGGGAGCTGTTTTTT. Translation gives CASVKAGGYTGELFF.

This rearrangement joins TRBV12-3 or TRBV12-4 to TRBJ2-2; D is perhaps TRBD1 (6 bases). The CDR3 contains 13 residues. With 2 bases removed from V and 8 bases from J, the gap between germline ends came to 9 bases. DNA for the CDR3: TGTGCCAGCAGTTTAACAACAGGGGGGGAGCTGTTTTTT. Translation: CASSLTTGGELFF.

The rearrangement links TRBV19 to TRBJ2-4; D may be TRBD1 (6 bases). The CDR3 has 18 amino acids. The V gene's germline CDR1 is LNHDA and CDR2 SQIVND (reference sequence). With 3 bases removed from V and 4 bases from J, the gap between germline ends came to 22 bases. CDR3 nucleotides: TGTGCCAGTAGTATGGGACATTACTTGGAAATGGGGAAAAACATTCAGTACTTC. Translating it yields CASSMGHYLEMGKNIQYF.

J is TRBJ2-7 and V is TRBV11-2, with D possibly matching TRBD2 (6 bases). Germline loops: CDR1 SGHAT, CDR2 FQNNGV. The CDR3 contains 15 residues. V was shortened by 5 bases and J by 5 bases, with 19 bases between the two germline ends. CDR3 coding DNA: TGTGCCAGCAGCCTGAGACTAGAGACTTTCCACGAGCAGTACTTC. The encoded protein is CASSLRLETFHEQYF.

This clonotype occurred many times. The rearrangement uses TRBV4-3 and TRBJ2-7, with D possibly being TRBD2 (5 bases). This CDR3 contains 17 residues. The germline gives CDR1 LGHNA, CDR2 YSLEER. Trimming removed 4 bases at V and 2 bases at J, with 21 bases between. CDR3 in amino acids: CASSLEAGLPATYEQYF. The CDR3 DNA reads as TGCGCCAGCAGCCTCGAGGCCGGACTGCCGGCTACCTACGAGCAGTACTTC.

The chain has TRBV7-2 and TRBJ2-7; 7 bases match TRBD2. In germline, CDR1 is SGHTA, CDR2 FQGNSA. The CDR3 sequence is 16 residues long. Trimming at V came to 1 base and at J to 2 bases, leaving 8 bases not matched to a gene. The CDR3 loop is CASSLDERAGAYEQYF. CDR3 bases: TGTGCCAGCAGCTTAGATGAGCGCGCGGGAGCCTACGAGCAGTACTTC.

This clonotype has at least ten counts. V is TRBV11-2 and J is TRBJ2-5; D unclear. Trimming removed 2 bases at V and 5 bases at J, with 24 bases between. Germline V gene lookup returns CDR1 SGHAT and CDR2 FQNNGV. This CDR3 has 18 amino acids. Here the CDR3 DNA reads TGTGCCAGCAGCTTAAGGTTCGGCAGGTCAATCAGTTTGGAGACCCAGTACTTC. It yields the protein CASSLRFGRSISLETQYF.

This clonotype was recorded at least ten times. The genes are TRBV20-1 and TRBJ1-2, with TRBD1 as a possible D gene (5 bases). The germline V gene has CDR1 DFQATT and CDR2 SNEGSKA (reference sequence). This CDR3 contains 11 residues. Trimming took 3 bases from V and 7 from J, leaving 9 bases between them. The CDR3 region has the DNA TGCAGTGCTAGTTCAGGGACTGGCTACACCTTC. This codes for CSASSGTGYTF.

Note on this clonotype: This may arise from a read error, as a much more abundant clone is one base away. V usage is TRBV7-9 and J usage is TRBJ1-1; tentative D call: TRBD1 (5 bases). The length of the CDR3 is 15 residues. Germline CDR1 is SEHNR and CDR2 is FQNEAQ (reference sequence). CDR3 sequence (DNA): TGTGACAGCAGCTTAGAGAATCAGGGAATCGCTGAAGCTTTCTTT. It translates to CDSSLENQGIAEAFF.

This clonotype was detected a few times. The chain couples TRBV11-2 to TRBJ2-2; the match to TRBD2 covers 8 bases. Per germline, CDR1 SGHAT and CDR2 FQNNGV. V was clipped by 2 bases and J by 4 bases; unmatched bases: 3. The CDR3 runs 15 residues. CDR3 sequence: CASSLYGGGTGELFF. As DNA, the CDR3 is TGTGCCAGCAGCTTATACGGGGGGGGCACCGGGGAGCTGTTTTTT.

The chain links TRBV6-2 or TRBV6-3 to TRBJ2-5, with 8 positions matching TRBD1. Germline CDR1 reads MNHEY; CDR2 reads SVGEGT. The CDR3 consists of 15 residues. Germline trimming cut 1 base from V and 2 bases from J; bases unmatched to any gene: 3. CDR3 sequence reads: CASSYYRGDQETQYF. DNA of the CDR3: TGTGCCAGCAGTTACTACAGGGGGGATCAAGAGACCCAGTACTTC.

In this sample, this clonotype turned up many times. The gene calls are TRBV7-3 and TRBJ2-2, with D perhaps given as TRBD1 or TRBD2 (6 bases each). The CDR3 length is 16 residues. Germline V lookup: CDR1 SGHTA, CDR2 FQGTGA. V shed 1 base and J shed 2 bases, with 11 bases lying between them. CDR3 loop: CASSLMGGPNTGELFF. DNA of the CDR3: TGTGCCAGCAGCTTAATGGGGGGCCCTAACACCGGGGAGCTGTTTTTT.

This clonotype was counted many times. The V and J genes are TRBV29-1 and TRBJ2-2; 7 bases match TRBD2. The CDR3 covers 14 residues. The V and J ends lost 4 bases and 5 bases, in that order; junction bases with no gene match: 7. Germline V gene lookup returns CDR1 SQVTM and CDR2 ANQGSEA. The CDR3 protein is CSVVPGGRTGELFF. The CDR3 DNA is TGCAGCGTTGTTCCGGGAGGCAGGACCGGGGAGCTGTTTTTT.

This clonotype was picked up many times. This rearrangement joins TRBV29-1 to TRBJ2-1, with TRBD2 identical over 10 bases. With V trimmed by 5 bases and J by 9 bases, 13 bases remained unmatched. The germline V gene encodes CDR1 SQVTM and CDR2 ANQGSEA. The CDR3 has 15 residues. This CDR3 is CSVLWIASGSGEQFF. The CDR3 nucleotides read TGCAGCGTTCTGTGGATCGCTAGCGGGAGCGGTGAGCAGTTCTTC.

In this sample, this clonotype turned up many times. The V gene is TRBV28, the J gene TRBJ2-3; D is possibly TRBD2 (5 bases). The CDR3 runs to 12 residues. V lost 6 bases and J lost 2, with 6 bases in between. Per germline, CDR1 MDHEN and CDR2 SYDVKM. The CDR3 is CASRADTDTQYF. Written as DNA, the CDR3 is TGTGCCAGCAGAGCGGACACAGATACGCAGTATTTT. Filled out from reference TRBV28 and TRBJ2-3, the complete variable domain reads DVKVTQSSRYLVKRTGEKVFLECVQDMDHENMFWYRQDPGLGLRLIYFSYDVKMKEKGDIPEGYSVSREKKERFSLILESASTNQTSMYLCASRADTDTQYFGPGTRLTVL.

For the CDR3, the DNA is TGTGCCAGCAGCATAGTTAGCGGGGTGCAAGAGACCCAGTACTTC. This sequence encodes CASSIVSGVQETQYF. This rearrangement joins TRBV7-2 to TRBJ2-5; 8 bases are shared with TRBD2. CDR3 length equals 15 residues. Trimming cost V 5 bases and J 2 bases; bases outside gene matches: 7. The germline gives CDR1 SGHTA, CDR2 FQGNSA.

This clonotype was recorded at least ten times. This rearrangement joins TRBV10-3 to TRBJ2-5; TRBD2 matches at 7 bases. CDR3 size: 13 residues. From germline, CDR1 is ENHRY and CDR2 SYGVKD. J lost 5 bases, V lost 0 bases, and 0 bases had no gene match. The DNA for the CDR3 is TGTGCCATCAGTGAGTCGGGAGGGGAGACCCAGTACTTC. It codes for CAISESGGETQYF.

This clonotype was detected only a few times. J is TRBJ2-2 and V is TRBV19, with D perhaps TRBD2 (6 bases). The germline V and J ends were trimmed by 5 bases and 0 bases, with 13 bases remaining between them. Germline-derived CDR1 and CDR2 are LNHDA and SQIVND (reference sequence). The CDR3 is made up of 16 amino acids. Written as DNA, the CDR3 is TGTGCCAGTAGTGGATTCGAGCGGGCGAACACCGGGGAGCTGTTTTTT. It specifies CASSGFERANTGELFF.

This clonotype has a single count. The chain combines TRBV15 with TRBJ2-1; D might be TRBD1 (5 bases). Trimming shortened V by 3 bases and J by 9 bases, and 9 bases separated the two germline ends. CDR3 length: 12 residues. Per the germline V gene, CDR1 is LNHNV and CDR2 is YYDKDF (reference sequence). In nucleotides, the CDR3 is TGTGCCACCAGCAGCCGTGACAGTGAGCAGTTCTTC. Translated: CATSSRDSEQFF.

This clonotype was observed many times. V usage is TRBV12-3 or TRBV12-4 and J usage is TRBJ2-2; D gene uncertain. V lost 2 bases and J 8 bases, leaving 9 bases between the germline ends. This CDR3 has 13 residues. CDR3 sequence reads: CASSLKSAGELFF. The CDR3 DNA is TGTGCCAGCAGTTTAAAATCGGCGGGGGAGCTGTTTTTT.

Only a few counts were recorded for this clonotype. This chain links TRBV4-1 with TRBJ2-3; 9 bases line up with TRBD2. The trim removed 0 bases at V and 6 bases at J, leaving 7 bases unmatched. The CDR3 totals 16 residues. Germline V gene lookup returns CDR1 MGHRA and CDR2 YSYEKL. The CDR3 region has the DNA TGCGCCAGCAGCCAAGATAGCGGGAGCTGGGGGGATACGCAGTATTTT. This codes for CASSQDSGSWGDTQYF.

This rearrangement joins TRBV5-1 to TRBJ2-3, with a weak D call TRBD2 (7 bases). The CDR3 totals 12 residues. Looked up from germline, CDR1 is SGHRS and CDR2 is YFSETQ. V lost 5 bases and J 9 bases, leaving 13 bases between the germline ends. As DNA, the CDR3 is TGCGCCAGCAGAGGGGGGGGCCAAACGCAGTATTTT. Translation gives CASRGGGQTQYF.

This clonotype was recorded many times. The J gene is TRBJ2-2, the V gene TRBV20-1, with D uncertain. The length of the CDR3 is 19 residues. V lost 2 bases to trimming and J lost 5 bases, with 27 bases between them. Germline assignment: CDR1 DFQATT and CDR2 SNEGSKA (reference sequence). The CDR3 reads CSARKPTAAPSLGTGELFF. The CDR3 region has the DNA TGCAGTGCTAGAAAGCCGACCGCGGCACCCTCGTTGGGTACCGGGGAGCTGTTTTTT.

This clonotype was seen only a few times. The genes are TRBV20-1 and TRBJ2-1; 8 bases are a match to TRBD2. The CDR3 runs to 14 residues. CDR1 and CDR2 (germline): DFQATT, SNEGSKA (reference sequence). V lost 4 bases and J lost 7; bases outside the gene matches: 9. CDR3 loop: CSATAPGLENEQFF. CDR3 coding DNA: TGCAGTGCTACAGCTCCGGGACTAGAGAATGAGCAGTTCTTC.

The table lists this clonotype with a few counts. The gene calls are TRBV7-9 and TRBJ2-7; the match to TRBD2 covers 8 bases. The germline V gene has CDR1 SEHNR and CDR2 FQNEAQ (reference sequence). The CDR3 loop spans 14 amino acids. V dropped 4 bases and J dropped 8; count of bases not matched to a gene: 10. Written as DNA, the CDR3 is TGTGCCAGCAGCTCCGGGGGGGTGCTGGGAAAGCAGTACTTC. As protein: CASSSGGVLGKQYF.

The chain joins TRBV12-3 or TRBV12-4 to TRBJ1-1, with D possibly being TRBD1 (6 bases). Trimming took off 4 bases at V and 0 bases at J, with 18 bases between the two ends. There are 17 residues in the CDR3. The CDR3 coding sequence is TGTGCCAGCAGTTCTACCCTGGGGGCAGCAATGAACACTGAAGCTTTCTTT. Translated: CASSSTLGAAMNTEAFF.